This T cell receptor (beta chain) was documented in a study of response to subunit inactivated influenza vaccine. General study points: Authors suggested that a seasonal influenza vaccination recruits few new T cells each time.

V lost 7 bases to trimming and J lost 8 bases, with 14 bases between them. The CDR3 runs 12 residues. This clonotype was picked up a small number of times. Its target is not known. TCRdb processed the RT-PCR reads anew with MiXCR; each CDR3 protein has one entry. The table includes fewer than 550,000 distinct CDR3 sequences, around 25% detected once. Specimen: CD4+ T cells sorted from PBMCs, collected 5 days after vaccination. V is TRBV12-3 or TRBV12-4 and J is TRBJ1-1; D is undetermined. The receptor's source is a man aged 50 or older who received an inactivated influenza vaccine. CDR3 DNA sequence: TGTGCCAGCACACGGGGTCCACTAGAAGCTTTCTTT. Translation: CASTRGPLEAFF.